This entry is about one TCR beta chain. The CDR3 has 12 residues. CDR1 SGDLS and CDR2 YYNGEE come from the germline V gene. The V gene lost 1 base and the J gene lost 7 bases, with 8 bases spanning the gap. The source of the sample is a study of blood T cell repertoires in COVID-19. Study background: Nucleic acid was either cDNA or gDNA, and it came from T cells, B-cell-depleted T cells, or PBMCs.

In the original workflow: For nucleated cells, counts were estimated from reference gene primer amplification. TCRdb keeps only in-frame clones here, not all; method: immunoSEQ multiplex PCR. The V and J calls and clone size are taken from that table; D and trimming were inferred from the DNA. Of tens of thousands of clones in the sample, 92% were seen once. The chain combines TRBV9 with TRBJ1-2; possible D gene TRBD1, 6 bases. Sequenced input: peripheral blood. This TCR came from a human donor in a cohort sampled during active COVID-19. This chain's CDR3 is CASSVNRVGYTF. The CDR3 DNA follows: TGTGCCAGCAGCGTAAACAGGGTTGGCTACACCTTC.